These 24 T cell receptor beta chains were sequenced from one sample in a study of cytomegalovirus exposure and HLA in healthy donors. Researchers ran the PCR with 60 Vbeta and 13 Jbeta primers. Assay: immunoSEQ multiplex PCR; the TCRdb copy retains only in-frame clones and omits some. Among 160,000 or so clones listed, around 80% were seen once. The specimen sequenced was PBMCs. The receptors shown here come from a woman aged 40-49 years in good health and CMV-seronegative.

The gene calls are TRBV20-1 and TRBJ1-2; D not certain. CDR1 is DFQATT, CDR2 SNEGSKA, per germline (reference sequence). There are 11 residues in the CDR3. V shed 4 bases and J shed 0 bases, with 3 bases lying between them. The CDR3 coding sequence is TGCAGTGCTACGTCTAACTATGGCTACACCTTC. Translating gives CSATSNYGYTF.

This clone has a handful of counts. This sequence joins TRBV6-5 and TRBJ2-7; a possible D gene is TRBD1 (6 bases). The germline V gene has CDR1 MNHEY and CDR2 SVGAGI. With 10 bases removed from V and 2 bases from J, the gap between germline ends came to 18 bases. This CDR3 has 14 amino acids. CDR3 DNA sequence: TGTGCCATCTCAAGGACAGCTTCTACCTACGAGCAGTACTTC. It yields the protein CAISRTASTYEQYF.

The chain is built from TRBV5-5 and TRBJ1-2; D possibly corresponds to TRBD1 (6 bases). The germline gives CDR1 SGHKS, CDR2 YYEKEE (reference sequence). CDR3 length: 13 amino acids. Trimming pared 2 bases from V and 5 bases from J, leaving 10 bases between. The CDR3 loop is CASSFGTIYGYTF. The CDR3 coding sequence is TGTGCCAGCAGCTTTGGGACAATATATGGCTACACCTTC.

J is TRBJ2-2 and V is TRBV5-4, with TRBD2 as a possible D gene (7 bases). CDR1 and CDR2 from the germline V gene are SGHNT and YYREEE (reference sequence). V was shortened by 3 bases and J by 7 bases, with 19 bases between the two germline ends. The CDR3 consists of 16 residues. CDR3 amino acids: CASSSLGGGAIGELFF. DNA of the CDR3: TGTGCCAGCAGCTCCCTTGGAGGGGGGGCGATCGGGGAGCTGTTTTTT. Using reference TRBV5-4 and TRBJ2-2 for the parts outside the CDR3, the full variable domain is ETGVTQSPTHLIKTRGQQVTLRCSSQSGHNTVSWYQQALGQGPQFIFQYYREEENGRGNFPPRFSGLQFPNYSSELNVNALELDDSALYLCASSSLGGGAIGELFFGEGSRLTVL.

The chain joins TRBV18 to TRBJ1-5, with 7 nucleotides matching TRBD1. V dropped 5 bases and J dropped 4; count of bases not matched to a gene: 8. The germline V gene encodes CDR1 KGHSH and CDR2 LQKENI. The CDR3 extends over 15 amino acids. The chain's CDR3 is CASSSPSGGNQPQHF. The DNA for the CDR3 is TGTGCCAGCTCATCCCCCTCAGGGGGAAATCAGCCCCAGCATTTT.

CDR3 sequence reads: CATLGGPSYGYTF. The CDR3, as DNA: TGTGCCACGCTTGGAGGCCCTTCCTATGGCTACACCTTC. The rearrangement joins TRBV10-3 to TRBJ1-2; no reliable D call. Between the trimmed V and J ends, which lost 10 bases and 4 bases, there was a span of 16 bases. This CDR3 contains 13 residues. Germline V gene lookup returns CDR1 ENHRY and CDR2 SYGVKD.

The chain couples TRBV18 to TRBJ2-5; 10 bases align to TRBD1. The CDR3 sequence is 16 residues long. V lost 3 bases to trimming and J lost 3 bases; unmatched junction nucleotides: 7. Germline-derived CDR1 and CDR2 are KGHSH and LQKENI. CDR3 protein: CASSPDRGRIEETQYF. As DNA, the CDR3 is TGTGCCAGCTCACCTGACAGGGGGCGCATTGAAGAGACCCAGTACTTC.

The chain links TRBV6-5 to TRBJ2-1; 9 nucleotides line up with TRBD2. The CDR3 has 14 residues. V was pared by 4 bases and J by 7 bases, with 5 bases of the junction left unmatched. Germline loops: CDR1 MNHEY, CDR2 SVGAGI. The CDR3 nucleotides are TGTGCCAGCAGTTCTCCGGGACTAGCAAATGAGCAGTTCTTC. Translated, it gives CASSSPGLANEQFF.

The chain employs TRBV6-5 and TRBJ1-1; D possibly corresponds to TRBD1 (6 bases). Trimming removed 5 bases from V and 10 bases from J, with 17 bases in between. CDR1 and CDR2 (germline): MNHEY, SVGAGI. The CDR3 consists of 13 residues. The CDR3 is CASSETRQAAAFF. In nucleotides, the CDR3 is TGTGCCAGCAGTGAAACCCGACAGGCCGCAGCTTTCTTT.

This sequence joins TRBV30 and TRBJ1-2; no clear D gene. Germline assignment: CDR1 GTSNPN and CDR2 SVGIG (reference sequence). Trimming took 8 bases from V and 3 from J, leaving 16 bases between them. CDR3 length equals 13 residues. The CDR3 coding sequence is TGTGCCAGACAAGAGGGTAGGGACTATGGCTACACCTTC. Encoded protein: CARQEGRDYGYTF.

The rearrangement uses TRBV19 and TRBJ2-1, with 14 bases fitting TRBD2. After removal of 3 bases from V and 11 bases from J, the junction contained 9 bases not matched to a gene. The germline V gene encodes CDR1 LNHDA and CDR2 SQIVND (reference sequence). CDR3 length equals 16 residues. CDR3 sequence: CASSILGTSGSLKQFF. CDR3 bases: TGTGCCAGTAGTATCCTCGGGACTAGCGGGAGTTTAAAGCAGTTCTTC.

For this clone: The same CDR3 can be traced to other DNA sequences in this sample. The chain couples TRBV2 to TRBJ2-3; a possible D gene is TRBD1 (5 bases). Germline lookup yields CDR1 SNHLY and CDR2 FYNNEI. The CDR3 is made up of 14 amino acids. With 5 bases removed from V and 4 bases from J, the gap between germline ends came to 13 bases. In nucleotides, the CDR3 is TGTGCCAGCAGTTATGACAGAGTGGCAGATACGCAGTATTTT. Residues: CASSYDRVADTQYF.

This clone has just a few counts. This chain joins TRBV6-5 and TRBJ1-1; 8 bases align to TRBD1. CDR1 is MNHEY, CDR2 SVGAGI, per germline. With 4 bases clipped from V and 8 bases from J, the junction kept 12 bases outside the gene matches. The CDR3 extends over 15 amino acids. In DNA, the CDR3 is TGTGCCAGCAGTTCAACCGTCGACAGGGGAGGGGAAGCTTTCTTT. It codes for CASSSTVDRGGEAFF.

This rearrangement joins TRBV5-1 to TRBJ2-6; D possibly corresponds to TRBD2 (6 bases). The V gene's germline CDR1 is SGHRS and CDR2 YFSETQ. V was clipped by 0 bases and J by 3 bases, with 7 bases between them. The CDR3 loop spans 15 amino acids. Here the CDR3 DNA reads TGCGCCAGCAGCTTGGTGGGGGGTGGGGCCAACGTCCTGACTTTC. It encodes CASSLVGGGANVLTF.

The gene calls are TRBV5-1 and TRBJ2-7; TRBD2 matches at 8 bases. Germline CDR1 SGHRS, CDR2 YFSETQ. Trimming removed 3 bases from V and 1 base from J; junction bases left unmatched: 6. The CDR3 runs to 15 residues. The CDR3 spells CASSSTSGRSYEQYF. CDR3 DNA sequence: TGCGCCAGCAGCTCAACTAGCGGCAGATCCTACGAGCAGTACTTC.

The chain uses TRBV5-1 and TRBJ1-1; tentatively, D is TRBD1 (5 bases). CDR1 and CDR2 from the germline V gene are SGHRS and YFSETQ. Deletions cut 6 bases from V and 8 bases from J, with 17 bases between. The CDR3 spans 13 residues. The CDR3 DNA is TGCGCCAGCACAAGCGGGACCTACGGGGAAGCTTTCTTT. Its translation: CASTSGTYGEAFF.

CDR3 coding DNA: TGTGCCACCAGGAAAGAGGCAAAGGAAAAACTGTTTTTT. Its translation: CATRKEAKEKLFF. The chain uses TRBV10-3 and TRBJ1-4; D ambiguous. V shed 10 bases and J shed 8 bases, with 17 bases lying between them. The CDR3 is 13 amino acids. Per germline, CDR1 ENHRY and CDR2 SYGVKD.

V usage is TRBV28 and J usage is TRBJ1-2; 8 bases line up with TRBD1. J lost 6 bases, V lost 6 bases, and 6 bases had no gene match. Germline V CDR1 and CDR2: MDHEN, SYDVKM. The CDR3 consists of 13 residues. The CDR3 loop reads CASRTGALNGYTF. The CDR3, as DNA: TGTGCCAGCAGGACAGGGGCTTTGAATGGCTACACCTTC.

V gene TRBV4-1 combines with J gene TRBJ2-3; D is unresolved. The CDR3 length is 16 residues. Germline V gene sequence: CDR1 MGHRA, CDR2 YSYEKL. V was pared by 1 base and J by 0 bases, with 11 bases between. For the CDR3, the DNA is TGCGCCAGCAGCCAAGTGAATCTAGTTAGCACAGATACGCAGTATTTT. Amino acids: CASSQVNLVSTDTQYF.

The rearrangement links TRBV29-1 to TRBJ1-2, with D maybe TRBD1 (6 bases). The germline V gene encodes CDR1 SQVTM and CDR2 ANQGSEA. This CDR3 is 13 amino acids long. V was clipped by 2 bases and J by 6 bases, with 13 bases between them. The CDR3 is CSVESGEGDGYTF. CDR3 nucleotides: TGCAGCGTTGAATCAGGGGAAGGGGATGGCTACACCTTC.

This CDR3 reads CASSLERGPGDEQFF. The DNA of the CDR3 is TGTGCCAGCAGCCTCGAGCGGGGACCTGGGGATGAGCAGTTCTTC. The chain has TRBV11-2 and TRBJ2-1; 7 bases are shared with TRBD2. The CDR3 has 15 residues. Germline loops: CDR1 SGHAT, CDR2 FQNNGV. V was pared by 5 bases and J by 8 bases, with 12 bases of the junction left unmatched.

The gene calls are TRBV6-1 and TRBJ1-2; D is perhaps TRBD1 (6 bases). Germline lookup yields CDR1 MNHNS and CDR2 SASEGT. The V gene lost 2 bases and the J gene lost 7 bases, with 14 bases spanning the gap. CDR3 size: 14 residues. CDR3 sequence reads: CASSELGGGGGYTF. The DNA for the CDR3 is TGTGCCAGCAGTGAATTAGGGGGGGGAGGTGGCTACACCTTC.

This sequence joins TRBV11-3 and TRBJ1-2; the D gene is possibly TRBD1 (5 bases). The CDR3 runs to 11 residues. Germline V gives CDR1 SGHNT, CDR2 YENEEA. Trimming removed 5 bases from V and 7 bases from J, with 8 bases in between. The CDR3, as DNA: TGTGCCAGCAGCGCAGGGTGTGGCTACACCTTC. This encodes CASSAGCGYTF.

This chain connects TRBV9 to TRBJ1-2; D may be TRBD1 (6 bases). The CDR3 is made up of 14 amino acids. V was shortened by 7 bases and J by 11 bases, with 24 bases between the two germline ends. CDR1 and CDR2 from the germline V gene are SGDLS and YYNGEE. Here the CDR3 DNA reads TGTGCCAGCTCCGGAGGGGGGGAGAGTTCCGGGTACACCTTC. Translation gives CASSGGGESSGYTF.